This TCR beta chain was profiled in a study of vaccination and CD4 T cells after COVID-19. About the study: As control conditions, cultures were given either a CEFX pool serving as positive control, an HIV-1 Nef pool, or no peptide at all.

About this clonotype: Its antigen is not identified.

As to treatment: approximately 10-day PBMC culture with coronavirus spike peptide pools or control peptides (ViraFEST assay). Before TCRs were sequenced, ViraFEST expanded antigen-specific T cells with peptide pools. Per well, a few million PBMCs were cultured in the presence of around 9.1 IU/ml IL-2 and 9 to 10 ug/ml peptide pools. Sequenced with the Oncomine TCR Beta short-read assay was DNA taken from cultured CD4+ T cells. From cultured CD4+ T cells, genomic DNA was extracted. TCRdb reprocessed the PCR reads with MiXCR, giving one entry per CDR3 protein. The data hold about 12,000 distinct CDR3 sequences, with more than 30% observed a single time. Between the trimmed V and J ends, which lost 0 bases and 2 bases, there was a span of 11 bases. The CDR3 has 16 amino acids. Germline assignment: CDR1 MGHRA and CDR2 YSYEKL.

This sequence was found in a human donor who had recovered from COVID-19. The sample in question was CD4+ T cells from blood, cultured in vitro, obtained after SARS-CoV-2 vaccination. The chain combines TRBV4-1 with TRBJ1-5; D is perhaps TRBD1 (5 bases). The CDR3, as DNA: TGCGCCAGCAGCCAAGATGGGGGGATCGGCAATCAGCCCCAGCATTTT. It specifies CASSQDGGIGNQPQHF.